One and the same sample provided the 24 T cell receptor beta chains below, sequenced in a study of identical twins. Each CDR3 protein gets one entry after TCRdb re-called the 5' RACE reads with MiXCR. The repertoire holds under 900,000 distinct CDR3 sequences, with around 12% as singletons. This sample was also put to use in a study of yellow fever vaccine responses in identical twins.

Sequenced sample: PBMCs. These receptors came from a young woman in good health.

This clonotype has a handful of counts. The chain recombines TRBV5-6 with TRBJ1-1; TRBD1 might be the D (5 bases). V dropped 7 bases and J dropped 4 bases, with 14 bases sitting between them. Germline V gives CDR1 SGHDT, CDR2 YYEEEE. This CDR3 contains 13 residues. CDR3 in DNA: TGTGCCAGCGGATGGGGGGGGAGCACTGAAGCTTTCTTT. Its protein is CASGWGGSTEAFF.

This clonotype occurred a few times. The chain combines TRBV6-1 with TRBJ2-5; D possibly corresponds to TRBD1 (6 bases). The V gene's germline CDR1 is MNHNS and CDR2 SASEGT. The CDR3 is 14 residues long. V lost 7 bases and J 1 base, leaving 13 bases between the germline ends. CDR3 sequence reads: CASTQTGRQETQYF. The DNA for the CDR3 is TGTGCCAGCACCCAGACAGGCCGCCAAGAGACCCAGTACTTC.

There are a few counts of this clonotype. This sequence joins TRBV3-1 and TRBJ2-2; no reliable D call. The V end lost 4 bases, the J end lost 5 bases, and 14 bases lay between the germline ends. This CDR3 is built from 15 residues. Germline CDR1 and CDR2: LGHDT and YNNKEL (reference sequence). CDR3 DNA sequence: TGTGCCAGCAGCCCACTTCCGGCTAGAACCGGGGAGCTGTTTTTT. This translates into CASSPLPARTGELFF.

This clonotype was observed a handful of times. V gene TRBV18 combines with J gene TRBJ2-2; unclear D gene. The V and J ends lost 5 bases and 8 bases respectively, with 12 bases between them. The germline CDR1 and CDR2 sequences are KGHSH and LQKENI. This CDR3 has 13 residues. The CDR3 loop reads CASSADPGGELFF. The CDR3 bases are TGTGCCAGCTCAGCGGACCCTGGGGGGGAGCTGTTTTTT.

There are a few counts of this clonotype. The chain recombines TRBV12-3 or TRBV12-4 with TRBJ2-3; D remains unclear. The CDR3 extends over 14 amino acids. With 2 bases removed from V and 6 bases from J, the gap between germline ends came to 12 bases. The DNA of the CDR3 is TGTGCCAGCAGTTTAACGGCTCAGCCGGATACGCAGTATTTT. Encoded protein: CASSLTAQPDTQYF.

This clonotype showed up many times. The chain links TRBV6-1 to TRBJ1-1; 7 nucleotides align to TRBD1. The V gene's germline CDR1 is MNHNS and CDR2 SASEGT. After removal of 10 bases from V and 3 bases from J, the junction contained 11 bases not matched to a gene. The CDR3 is made up of 14 amino acids. The CDR3 is CATCGGQAYTEAFF. The CDR3 bases are TGTGCCACATGTGGCGGACAGGCGTACACTGAAGCTTTCTTT.

This clonotype was detected only a few times. The chain has TRBV5-1 and TRBJ2-7, with TRBD2 identical over 7 bases. Germline V gene lookup returns CDR1 SGHRS and CDR2 YFSETQ. The CDR3 has 15 amino acids. V gave up 4 bases and J gave up 0 bases; unmatched junction bases: 7. The CDR3 region is CASSLTSAASYEQYF. The CDR3 nucleotides read TGCGCCAGCAGCCTAACTAGCGCCGCCTCCTACGAGCAGTACTTC.

The genes are TRBV7-6 and TRBJ2-7, with D maybe TRBD2 (6 bases). V shed 1 base and J shed 7 bases, with 14 bases lying between them. In germline, CDR1 is SGHVS, CDR2 FNYEAQ. This CDR3 is 14 amino acids long. The CDR3 region has the DNA TGTGCCAGCAGCTTAGTTGGAGTGGGGGGTGAGCAGTACTTC. It codes for CASSLVGVGGEQYF.

This clonotype was seen at least ten times. One end of the junction does not line up with germline, which may come from a read error. The rearrangement uses TRBV3-1 and TRBJ1-2, with a tentative D call TRBD1 (5 bases). This CDR3 is 13 amino acids long. Looked up from germline, CDR1 is LGHDT and CDR2 is YNNKEL (reference sequence). This chain's CDR3 is CASSPGLNYGYTF. CDR3 nucleotides: TGCGCCAGCAGCCCGGGACTTAACTATGGCTACACCTTC.

This sequence joins TRBV7-2 and TRBJ2-3; tentative D call: TRBD2 (5 bases). CDR1 is SGHTA and CDR2 is FQGNSA in the germline V gene. This CDR3 is built from 14 residues. Between the trimmed V and J ends, which lost 6 bases and 2 bases, there was a span of 12 bases. In DNA, the CDR3 is TGTGCCAGCAGGGACCCGGGGTCCACAGATACGCAGTATTTT. Protein: CASRDPGSTDTQYF.

This clonotype was observed a handful of times. The chain combines TRBV20-1 with TRBJ1-2; 9 bases fit TRBD1. Germline V gene sequence: CDR1 DFQATT, CDR2 SNEGSKA (reference sequence). The CDR3 extends over 13 amino acids. V lost 4 bases to trimming and J lost 4 bases; unmatched junction nucleotides: 4. CDR3 sequence (DNA): TGCAGTGCTACCGGGACAGGGAGCTATGGCTACACCTTC. Its translation is CSATGTGSYGYTF.

The table lists this clonotype with a few counts. The V call is TRBV4-2, the J call TRBJ1-1; D not certain. From germline, CDR1 is LGHNA and CDR2 YNFKEQ. Trimming removed 0 bases at V and 11 bases at J, with 10 bases between. The CDR3 spans 12 residues. The CDR3 sequence: CASSQDGPGAFF. The CDR3 region has the DNA TGTGCCAGCAGCCAAGATGGGCCTGGGGCTTTCTTT.

The table lists this clonotype with a few counts. This sequence joins TRBV4-2 and TRBJ2-3; D possibly matches TRBD1 or TRBD2 (5 bases each). This CDR3 spans 17 amino acids. Trimming stripped 0 bases from V and 0 bases from J, with 13 bases between. Germline CDR1 is LGHNA and CDR2 is YNFKEQ. The CDR3 spells CASSQDRDLASTDTQYF. DNA of the CDR3: TGTGCCAGCAGCCAAGATCGGGACCTTGCTAGCACAGATACGCAGTATTTT.

There are a few counts of this clonotype. The rearrangement uses TRBV5-1 and TRBJ1-2; D gene unclear. From germline, CDR1 is SGHRS and CDR2 YFSETQ. V shed 0 bases and J shed 0 bases, with 9 bases lying between them. The CDR3 consists of 15 residues. CDR3 in DNA: TGCGCCAGCAGCTTGGCCTCATCTACTAACTATGGCTACACCTTC. Protein product: CASSLASSTNYGYTF.

This chain links TRBV2 with TRBJ1-2; D is possibly TRBD1 (5 bases). The CDR3 runs 15 residues. Trimming cost V 7 bases and J 4 bases, with 19 bases left between them. Looked up from germline, CDR1 is SNHLY and CDR2 is FYNNEI. DNA of the CDR3: TGTGCCAGCATACTACAGGCTCCAGGGAGCTATGGCTACACCTTC. Its protein is CASILQAPGSYGYTF.

This clonotype occurred many times. V gene TRBV11-2 combines with J gene TRBJ1-5, with D possibly being TRBD1 (5 bases). The CDR3 totals 14 residues. V gave up 2 bases and J gave up 4 bases, with 9 bases separating them. Germline-derived CDR1 and CDR2 are SGHAT and FQNNGV. CDR3 region: CASSLMGGNQPQHF. The CDR3, as DNA: TGTGCCAGCAGCTTAATGGGGGGAAATCAGCCCCAGCATTTT.

J is TRBJ2-7 and V is TRBV2, with D possibly TRBD1 on 6 matching bases. Germline lookup yields CDR1 SNHLY and CDR2 FYNNEI. V lost 4 bases, J lost 3 bases, and 13 bases lay in between. The CDR3 is made up of 14 amino acids. The CDR3 DNA follows: TGTGCCAGCAGTGGAGCGACAGGATTCTACGAGCAGTACTTC. The encoded protein is CASSGATGFYEQYF.

A few counts support this clonotype. V and J are TRBV11-3 and TRBJ2-1, with TRBD1 identical over 10 bases. Germline V gene data show CDR1 as SGHNT and CDR2 as YENEEA. The trim removed 4 bases at V and 7 bases at J, leaving 10 bases unmatched. This CDR3 has 16 residues. The CDR3 nucleotides are TGTGCCAGCAGCTCTCCGGGACAGGGGAATATAAATGAGCAGTTCTTC. Protein product: CASSSPGQGNINEQFF.

This clonotype was picked up a small number of times. V and J are TRBV24-1 and TRBJ2-7, with 11 bases matching TRBD1. CDR1 is KGHDR, CDR2 SFDVKD, per germline. V was clipped by 3 bases and J by 3 bases; unmatched bases: 6. The CDR3 covers 16 residues. CDR3 in DNA: TGTGCCACCAGTGATCTCGGACAGGGGGCAAACTACGAGCAGTACGTC. This translates into CATSDLGQGANYEQYV.

V gene TRBV12-3 or TRBV12-4 combines with J gene TRBJ2-7; 10 bases fit TRBD2. V shed 7 bases, J shed 7 bases, and the junction held 7 bases outside the gene matches. The CDR3 consists of 13 residues. In nucleotides, the CDR3 is TGTGCCAGCACCTCTAGCGGGAGCGGGGAGCAGTACTTC. The encoded protein is CASTSSGSGEQYF.

The table lists this clonotype with a few counts. The chain links TRBV10-2 to TRBJ1-1; D gene ambiguous. V was pared by 6 bases and J by 4 bases, with 21 bases between. CDR3 length: 16 amino acids. Germline V gene lookup returns CDR1 WSHSY and CDR2 SAAADI. CDR3 DNA sequence: TGCGCCAGCAGAGGGATGGCGTGGCAGCGTAGCACTGAAGCTTTCTTT. As protein: CASRGMAWQRSTEAFF.

This clonotype appeared many times. This chain connects TRBV29-1 to TRBJ1-2; D remains ambiguous. Germline CDR1 is SQVTM and CDR2 is ANQGSEA. The CDR3 is 11 amino acids. V dropped 2 bases and J dropped 7 bases, with 8 bases sitting between them. CDR3 nucleotide sequence: TGCAGCGTTGAACACAGAACTGGCTACACCTTC. This gives the protein CSVEHRTGYTF.

This chain joins TRBV12-3 or TRBV12-4 and TRBJ1-1; D may be TRBD1 (5 bases). Deletions cut 3 bases from V and 3 bases from J, with 11 bases between. This CDR3 comprises 14 residues. Here the CDR3 DNA reads TGTGCCAGCAGTTTGTTAGGGGCGGACACTGAAGCTTTCTTT. The encoded protein is CASSLLGADTEAFF.

At least ten counts were recorded for this clonotype. The chain has TRBV5-1 and TRBJ2-1; a weak D match, TRBD1 (6 bases). In germline, CDR1 is SGHRS, CDR2 YFSETQ. The CDR3 runs 13 residues. Trimming cost V 4 bases and J 7 bases, with 12 bases left between them. In nucleotides, the CDR3 is TGCGCCAGCAGCGTACAGGGTGAGAATGAGCAGTTCTTC. Its protein is CASSVQGENEQFF.